The 28 T cell receptor beta chains reported below all come from one sample, sequenced in a study of T cells after yellow fever vaccination. TCRdb recomputed calls from the 5' RACE reads with MiXCR, one row per CDR3 protein. The sample yields more than 95,000 distinct CDR3 sequences, under 8.5% seen once. The source material was CD4+ T cells sorted from PBMCs, sampled approximately 11 days after the first yellow fever vaccination. The receptors were sampled from a man aged 18-30 years who received the YFV17D yellow fever vaccine.

This chain links TRBV18 with TRBJ2-5, with D unresolved. Trimming removed 1 base at V and 2 bases at J, with 11 bases between. Germline CDR1 and CDR2: KGHSH and LQKENI. The CDR3 totals 15 residues. CDR3: CASSPRRLTQETQYF. CDR3 in DNA: TGTGCCAGCTCACCACGTCGACTCACGCAAGAGACCCAGTACTTC. Drawing the rest from reference TRBV18 and TRBJ2-5, the complete variable domain is NAGVMQNPRHLVRRRGQEARLRCSPMKGHSHVYWYRQLPEEGLKFMVYLQKENIIDESGMPKERFSAEFPKEGPSILRIQQVVRGDSAAYFCASSPRRLTQETQYFGPGTRLLVL.

This clonotype has a handful of counts. This chain uses TRBV20-1 with TRBJ1-2, with D unclear. CDR3 size: 12 residues. In germline, CDR1 is DFQATT, CDR2 SNEGSKA (reference sequence). V was clipped by 2 bases and J by 4 bases, with 8 bases between them. For the CDR3, the DNA is TGCAGTGCTAGATCGCAGAGCTATGGCTACACCTTC. Translating gives CSARSQSYGYTF.

This clonotype has at least ten counts. J is TRBJ2-3 and V is TRBV24-1; no definite D call. V lost 4 bases to trimming and J lost 0 bases, with 4 bases between them. CDR1 is KGHDR, CDR2 SFDVKD, per germline. The CDR3 is 13 amino acids. The CDR3 nucleotides are TGTGCCACCAGTGAGGGGAGCACAGATACGCAGTATTTT. Its protein is CATSEGSTDTQYF.

At least ten counts were recorded for this clonotype. The chain recombines TRBV12-3 or TRBV12-4 with TRBJ2-3; D call uncertain. Trimming left V 4 bases short and J 0 bases short, with 11 bases between. This CDR3 contains 15 residues. CDR3 sequence (DNA): TGTGCCAGCAGTTCCCAGGTGTCTAGCACAGATACGCAGTATTTT. Protein sequence: CASSSQVSSTDTQYF.

There are many counts of this clonotype. This sequence joins TRBV7-9 and TRBJ1-2; a weak D match, TRBD1 (5 bases). The CDR3 contains 14 residues. V was cut by 5 bases and J by 1 base, with 11 bases left in between. Germline lookup yields CDR1 SEHNR and CDR2 FQNEAQ (reference sequence). CDR3 loop: CASSTDTYNYGYTF. CDR3 DNA sequence: TGTGCCAGCAGCACGGACACCTATAACTATGGCTACACCTTC.

The chain uses TRBV10-3 and TRBJ2-3; D might be TRBD1 (5 bases). Germline V CDR1 and CDR2: ENHRY, SYGVKD. The CDR3 sequence is 14 residues long. Deletions cut 5 bases from V and 4 bases from J, with 13 bases between. The CDR3 region is CAISIDSAADTQYF. In DNA, the CDR3 is TGTGCCATCAGTATTGACAGCGCAGCAGATACGCAGTATTTT.

This clonotype was seen at least ten times. The rearrangement links TRBV6-4 to TRBJ2-3, with D possibly matching TRBD2 (7 bases). The CDR3 covers 15 residues. V dropped 5 bases and J dropped 2 bases, with 14 bases sitting between them. Germline V gene data show CDR1 as MRHNA and CDR2 as SNTAGT. The CDR3 sequence: CASSLWGGLTDTQYF. Here the CDR3 DNA reads TGTGCCAGCAGTCTCTGGGGGGGCCTCACAGATACGCAGTATTTT.

This clonotype was seen many times. CDR3 amino acids: CASSGGVAYEQYF. In DNA form, the CDR3 reads TGCGCCAGCTCCGGCGGGGTCGCCTACGAGCAGTACTTC. J is TRBJ2-7 and V is TRBV4-3; maybe TRBD2 (6 bases). Trimming removed 8 bases at V and 2 bases at J, with 13 bases between. The CDR3 runs 13 residues. Germline lookup yields CDR1 LGHNA and CDR2 YSLEER.

This clonotype was observed at least ten times. The gene calls are TRBV5-4 and TRBJ2-2; TRBD1 matches at 7 bases. With V trimmed by 4 bases and J by 4 bases, 7 bases remained unmatched. The CDR3 contains 15 residues. The germline V gene has CDR1 SGHNT and CDR2 YYREEE (reference sequence). This chain's CDR3 is CASSLRTGITGELFF. CDR3 sequence (DNA): TGTGCCAGCAGCCTCAGGACAGGTATCACCGGGGAGCTGTTTTTT.

The chain carries TRBV6-2 or TRBV6-3 and TRBJ2-3; 7 bases are a match to TRBD2. This CDR3 region has 16 residues. J gave up 1 base and V 0 bases, and 4 bases lay outside the gene matches. Germline assignment: CDR1 MNHEY and CDR2 SVGEGT. The CDR3 here is CASSYSTGGGTDTQYF. The CDR3 region has the DNA TGTGCCAGCAGTTACTCTACGGGGGGAGGCACAGATACGCAGTATTTT.

At least ten counts were recorded for this clonotype. This rearrangement joins TRBV5-4 to TRBJ2-3, with 10 bases lining up with TRBD2. The CDR3 has 14 residues. Trimming removed 4 bases from V and 5 bases from J; junction bases left unmatched: 4. Germline CDR1 reads SGHNT; CDR2 reads YYREEE (reference sequence). The CDR3 DNA is TGTGCCAGCAGCCCCCTAGCGGGGGAAGATACGCAGTATTTT. Encoded protein: CASSPLAGEDTQYF.

This clonotype was observed many times. The chain uses TRBV3-1 and TRBJ2-1; D unresolved. Trimming cost V 5 bases and J 8 bases, with 16 bases left between them. Germline V gene data show CDR1 as LGHDT and CDR2 as YNNKEL (reference sequence). CDR3 size: 14 residues. The CDR3 sequence is CASSSQVKVDEQFF. The CDR3 DNA reads as TGTGCCAGCAGCTCGCAGGTTAAAGTCGATGAGCAGTTCTTC.

Only a few counts were recorded for this clonotype. The chain couples TRBV18 to TRBJ2-4; D perhaps matches TRBD1 (5 bases). Trimming left V 3 bases short and J 8 bases short, with 17 bases between. CDR3 length: 15 amino acids. Germline V gene sequence: CDR1 KGHSH, CDR2 LQKENI. CDR3 loop: CASSPNSGRIDIQYF. DNA for the CDR3: TGTGCCAGCTCACCGAACTCAGGGCGTATAGACATTCAGTACTTC.

This clonotype was observed a handful of times. The J gene is TRBJ2-1, the V gene TRBV4-3; TRBD2 matches at 7 bases. The V and J ends lost 4 bases and 5 bases, in that order; junction bases with no gene match: 14. CDR3 size: 17 residues. From germline, CDR1 is LGHNA and CDR2 YSLEER. The CDR3 region has the DNA TGCGCCAGCAGCCTCCATACGTCGATGGCGGGGGACAATGAGCAGTTCTTC. Protein: CASSLHTSMAGDNEQFF.

This clonotype was seen at least ten times. V and J are TRBV7-2 and TRBJ1-1; D is uncertain. The CDR3 runs to 15 residues. V lost 4 bases, J lost 0 bases, and 12 bases lay in between. Germline V lookup: CDR1 SGHTA, CDR2 FQGNSA. The CDR3 sequence is CASSSQLIMNTEAFF. The CDR3, as DNA: TGTGCCAGCAGCTCACAACTTATTATGAACACTGAAGCTTTCTTT.

The genes are TRBV5-1 and TRBJ2-3; no clear D gene. Germline V gene lookup returns CDR1 SGHRS and CDR2 YFSETQ. This CDR3 has 14 residues. V was cut by 1 base and J by 2 bases, with 8 bases left in between. In DNA, the CDR3 is TGCGCCAGCAGCTTGAGGGCTCCCACAGATACGCAGTATTTT. It specifies CASSLRAPTDTQYF.

This chain links TRBV18 with TRBJ2-1; 8 positions agree with TRBD2. Germline V lookup: CDR1 KGHSH, CDR2 LQKENI. This CDR3 has 19 residues. V lost 6 bases and J lost 0; bases outside the gene matches: 16. The CDR3 sequence is CASSTGQLKRGSSYNEQFF. The CDR3 DNA sequence: TGTGCCAGCTCGACCGGGCAACTCAAGCGGGGGAGCTCCTACAATGAGCAGTTCTTC.

This clonotype has more than one count but fewer than ten. The V call is TRBV5-1, the J call TRBJ2-7; 9 bases are a match to TRBD1. The CDR3 has 14 residues. In germline, CDR1 is SGHRS, CDR2 YFSETQ. V lost 0 bases and J lost 6; bases outside the gene matches: 4. The CDR3 DNA follows: TGCGCCAGCAGCTTGGGACAGGGGGGTTCCGAGCAGTACGTC. Translating gives CASSLGQGGSEQYV.

This clonotype has a count of ten or more. The chain couples TRBV6-5 to TRBJ1-6, with 7 bases fitting TRBD1. Germline-derived CDR1 and CDR2 are MNHEY and SVGAGI. The CDR3 runs to 14 residues. V lost 2 bases, J lost 10 bases, and 5 bases stayed unmatched. The CDR3 region is CASSYGQGGSPLHF. The CDR3 region has the DNA TGTGCCAGCAGTTACGGGCAGGGGGGGTCACCCCTCCACTTT.

With regard to this clonotype: It may be a read error: a sequence one base away is much more abundant. The rearrangement uses TRBV5-6 and TRBJ2-7; either TRBD1 or TRBD2 may fit D (5 bases each). The germline V and J ends were trimmed by 2 bases and 3 bases, with 21 bases remaining between them. The CDR3 length is 17 residues. CDR1 SGHDT and CDR2 YYEEEE come from the germline V gene. CDR3 in amino acids: CASSFGGPGISNYEQYF. In DNA form, the CDR3 reads TGTGCCAGCAGCTTTGGGGGTCCGGGGATCAGTAACTACGAGCAGTACTTC.

This clonotype was observed at least ten times. The V gene is TRBV12-3 or TRBV12-4, the J gene TRBJ2-2; no clear D. V lost 3 bases and J lost 1, with 6 bases in between. The CDR3 runs to 14 residues. The CDR3 nucleotides are TGTGCCAGCAGTTTTAATAAGAACACCGGGGAGCTGTTTTTT. As protein: CASSFNKNTGELFF.

This chain joins TRBV19 and TRBJ1-6; no definite D call. The CDR3 runs to 13 residues. CDR1 is LNHDA and CDR2 is SQIVND in the germline V gene (reference sequence). The ends were cut back, 11 bases at V and 9 bases at J, with 17 bases in the middle. CDR3 amino acids: CARWVWGGSPLHF. In nucleotides, the CDR3 is TGTGCCCGGTGGGTCTGGGGTGGTTCACCCCTCCACTTT.

This clonotype appeared many times. The V gene is TRBV12-3 or TRBV12-4, the J gene TRBJ1-1; TRBD1 matches at 9 bases. J gave up 6 bases and V 5 bases, and 4 bases lay outside the gene matches. The CDR3 is 13 amino acids. CDR3 in amino acids: CASSPGQGAEAFF. The CDR3 DNA reads as TGTGCCAGCAGTCCGGGACAGGGAGCTGAAGCTTTCTTT.

This clonotype has at least ten counts. Here the CDR3 DNA reads TGTGCCAGCATGGAAACAGATACGCAGTATTTT. Translating gives CASMETDTQYF. This chain uses TRBV2 with TRBJ2-3; D not certain. CDR3 length equals 11 residues. The V end was cut by 7 bases, the J end by 3 bases, with 5 bases between. Looked up from germline, CDR1 is SNHLY and CDR2 is FYNNEI.

This clonotype was seen at least ten times. The chain uses TRBV7-2 and TRBJ2-2; D is ambiguous. The V end was cut by 3 bases, the J end by 1 base, with 9 bases between. Germline V gene sequence: CDR1 SGHTA, CDR2 FQGNSA. The CDR3 is 15 residues long. The CDR3 here is CASSFTGLNTGELFF. In DNA form, the CDR3 reads TGTGCCAGCAGCTTTACGGGCTTGAACACCGGGGAGCTGTTTTTT.

The J gene is TRBJ2-1, the V gene TRBV13; D might be TRBD2 (5 bases). The V and J ends lost 4 bases and 5 bases respectively, with 18 bases between them. Germline assignment: CDR1 PRHDT and CDR2 FYEKMQ (reference sequence). CDR3 length: 16 amino acids. CDR3 DNA: TGTGCCAGCAGCTCCCCGGGGTTTGGGGAAGACAATGAGCAGTTCTTC. As protein: CASSSPGFGEDNEQFF.

In its sample, this clonotype was seen many times. The chain is built from TRBV6-2 or TRBV6-3 and TRBJ1-1; 9 bases line up with TRBD1. The CDR3 consists of 16 residues. Germline V gene data show CDR1 as MNHEY and CDR2 as SVGEGT. V was pared by 6 bases and J by 6 bases, with 14 bases of the junction left unmatched. This CDR3 is CASRSQGAGDAAEAFF. In DNA, the CDR3 is TGTGCCAGCAGATCACAGGGGGCGGGTGATGCCGCTGAAGCTTTCTTT.

This clonotype occurred many times. This chain links TRBV5-1 with TRBJ1-1; tentative D call: TRBD1 (5 bases). The CDR3 is 13 amino acids. The V gene's germline CDR1 is SGHRS and CDR2 YFSETQ. Trimming pared 2 bases from V and 5 bases from J, leaving 10 bases between. The CDR3 nucleotides are TGCGCCAGCAGCTTCACAGGAGGGACTGAAGCTTTCTTT. Protein: CASSFTGGTEAFF.